This T cell receptor (beta chain) derives from a study of molecular identifiers for immune sequencing clone quantification (dated 2018 in TCRdb). Regarding the study in general: For a replicate experiment, the RNA from either approximately 20,000 or 100,000 naive CD8 T cells was divided into five aliquots, and four of those aliquots went on to sequencing. This methods study benchmarked molecular-identifier clustering-based TCR repertoire sequencing (MIDCIRS) and TCR RNA copy counting, using CD8 T cells to do so. The investigation overall reported the following: Spiked-in Jurkat TCR RNA equivalent to a single cell was reported to be detectable even among approximately 1 million naive CD8 T cells. Highly expanded clone sizes could be underestimated if identical TCR molecules share a barcode. Spiked-in Jurkat TCR RNA (around eleven copies' worth), which is not part of the donor repertoire, was contained in the naive libraries. Clones above 20 RNA copies held over 98% of molecules in CMV-specific effector cells but under 1% in naive cells. Modeling indicated 2.5 to 3.5 TCR RNA copies recovered per cell, compared with around 10 by digital PCR, which implies a capture efficiency of approximately 29%. When barcode sub-clustering was omitted, TCR diversity was inflated by chimeric consensus sequences, with chimeras reaching as high as 47%.

Naive CD8 T cell libraries were made from roughly 18,000 to 920,000 sorted cells using 10%, 30% or 50% of purified RNA. On a BD FACSAria II, naive CD8 T cells were FACS-sorted as CD8+CD4-CCR7+CD45RA+ and collected into RLT Plus buffer. To test detection sensitivity, Jurkat RNA equivalent to ten TCR copies was spiked into samples of roughly 20,000-1,100,000 naive CD8 T cells. CD8 T cells were enriched using RosetteSep CD8+ T Cell Enrichment Cocktail and Ficoll-Paque, and the enriched cells then underwent ACK red cell lysis. Concerning this clonotype: Its antigen remains undetermined. No base quality information exists; no much larger clone differs at one position.

A distance of 9 bases separates the germline ends of V and J, which lose 0 bases and 2 bases respectively. The CDR3 numbers 15 residues from cysteine through phenylalanine. Only the CDR3 region is kept as DNA, spanning 45 bases read in frame from base 1. CDR1 and CDR2 are drawn from the germline V gene: LGHNA, YSLEER. The library was obtained by PCR. The listed sequencing device is Illumina HiSeq 4000. Bulk TCR libraries were generated as previously described, with the TCR primers listed in Table S5 used. Total RNA was purified with the Qiagen AllPrep DNA/RNA kit. Before analysis, reads from multiple sequencing runs of one library were combined. For the original study's pipeline: Reads were retained only if the reads had an exact TCR constant sequence, and the retained reads were trimmed to 150 nt and grouped according to their 12-nt molecular barcodes. Reads within each barcode group were sub-clustered using a 15% Levenshtein threshold, and quality-weighted consensus sequences were constructed for each RNA molecule. Non-functional sequences were filtered out, along with any lower-count sequence sitting one edit away from another sequence. Based on fitting two negative binomial distributions, any barcode sub-cluster with under 20% of the maximum read count was discarded. Using fastp trimming at Q25 and MiXCR clonotype assembly, TCRdb reanalyzed the public sequencing data and kept in-frame beta chains. Identical CDR3 proteins give one entry, which carries the most common genes and DNA. The V and J calls and clone size are TCRdb's, not the authors'. For this sample the table gives 350,000 or so distinct CDR3 sequences, of which about 21% were detected only once. The ten largest clones represent 0.81% of the sample.

Sample: naive CD8+ T cells from blood, with Jurkat cell RNA spiked in. According to the study, the label for this sample's cell subset or site signals: FACS-sorted CD8+CD4-CCR7+CD45RA+ naive T cells. Recombination linked TRBV4-3 to TRBJ2-3; TRBD2 could be the D gene, as 5 bases match. The sequence came from a human donor in good health. Some libraries in this study had Jurkat cell RNA spiked in. The CDR3 corresponds to CASSQDVGLTDTQYF. The sequenced DNA is TGCGCCAGCAGCCAAGACGTCGGACTCACAGATACGCAGTATTTT.